This TCR beta chain was retrieved from a study of cytomegalovirus exposure and HLA in healthy donors. Study results and caveats: The authors later linked a missense DCLRE1C variant to TCR beta V- and J-gene trimming.

Regarding this clone: Its antigen is not known.

The study ran its PCR with 60 Vbeta and 13 Jbeta primers. Sequenced by immunoSEQ multiplex PCR; TCRdb stores in-frame clones only, minus some. This sample yields around 120,000 clones, of which about four fifths are seen a single time; more than 7% belongs to the top ten. The TCR originated in a woman aged 45 to 65 in good health and CMV-seropositive. Sequenced sample: PBMCs.

The CDR3 nucleotides read TGTGCCAGCATCAAACTAGCGGGTGCCCCTTCCTCCTACAATGAGCAGTTCTTC. This sequence encodes CASIKLAGAPSSYNEQFF. The chain joins TRBV5-8 to TRBJ2-1, with 9 bases that match TRBD2. There are 18 residues in the CDR3. The J segment lost 0 bases and the V segment lost 6 bases, leaving 13 bases of the junction unmatched. Germline V gene lookup returns CDR1 SGHTS and CDR2 YDEGEE.